The 29 T cell receptor beta chains in this list originate from one sample, sequenced in a study of T-cell memory formation after mild COVID-19. MiXCR was run by TCRdb on the 5' RACE reads, yielding one entry per CDR3 protein. The table lists 250,000 or so distinct CDR3 sequences, roughly a tenth of them singletons, with 20% to 25% in the top ten. Sequenced sample: PBMCs or a T cell subset sorted from them (not recorded which). The receptor source for this set is a man aged 18 to 30 who had mild COVID-19 (a few samples of this study predate the infection). Cell type and time point are not known.

The rearrangement uses TRBV15 and TRBJ2-5; maybe TRBD2 (5 bases). Germline lookup yields CDR1 LNHNV and CDR2 YYDKDF (reference sequence). The V and J ends lost 0 bases and 7 bases respectively, with 15 bases between them. This CDR3 contains 15 residues. CDR3 nucleotide sequence: TGTGCCACCAGCAGAGATTTGGGGTTCCGGGGGACCCAGTACTTC. As protein: CATSRDLGFRGTQYF.

There are a few counts of this clonotype. The chain joins TRBV10-3 to TRBJ1-1; TRBD1 aligns across 9 bases. The CDR3 runs to 16 residues. The ends lost 2 bases at V and 1 base at J; junction bases unmatched: 5. Germline-derived CDR1 and CDR2 are ENHRY and SYGVKD. For the CDR3, the DNA is TGTGCCATCAGTGAGAGGGGGACAGGGAAGAACACTGAAGCTTTCTTT. It is translated as CAISERGTGKNTEAFF.

This clonotype was observed a handful of times. The rearrangement uses TRBV12-3 or TRBV12-4 and TRBJ2-2; maybe TRBD1 (5 bases). This CDR3 spans 13 amino acids. Trimming removed 4 bases at V and 6 bases at J, with 9 bases between. CDR3 amino acids: CASSYQGAGELFF. CDR3 nucleotides: TGTGCCAGCAGTTACCAAGGGGCCGGGGAGCTGTTTTTT.

The chain employs TRBV10-3 and TRBJ2-5; tentatively, D is TRBD1 or TRBD2 (7 bases each). The CDR3 length is 14 residues. CDR1 is ENHRY, CDR2 SYGVKD, per germline. Trimming left V 5 bases short and J 5 bases short, with 15 bases between. CDR3 nucleotide sequence: TGTGCCATCAGTCCGACAGGGACTATCGAGACCCAGTACTTC. It yields the protein CAISPTGTIETQYF.

The chain has TRBV5-1 and TRBJ2-4, with TRBD1 identical over 10 bases. Per germline, CDR1 SGHRS and CDR2 YFSETQ. The CDR3 loop spans 16 amino acids. J lost 0 bases, V lost 4 bases, and 4 bases had no gene match. CDR3 region: CASSPGDRGAKNIQYF. CDR3 bases: TGCGCCAGCAGCCCGGGGGACAGGGGAGCCAAAAACATTCAGTACTTC.

This clonotype was seen many times. The chain combines TRBV12-3 or TRBV12-4 with TRBJ2-5; D is unresolved. V lost 6 bases and J lost 0, with 5 bases in between. The CDR3 length is 12 residues. CDR3 coding DNA: TGTGCCAGCAGCTTACACCAAGAGACCCAGTACTTC. This sequence encodes CASSLHQETQYF.

This clonotype was counted between two and nine times. This chain uses TRBV7-2 with TRBJ1-2; D is ambiguous. Germline values: CDR1 SGHTA, CDR2 FQGNSA. V was trimmed by 2 bases and J by 6 bases, leaving 19 bases between them. The CDR3 has 16 amino acids. The CDR3 nucleotides are TGTGCCAGCAGCTTAAGTCGGGCCTCAGCGGGGAATGGCTACACCTTC. Encoded protein: CASSLSRASAGNGYTF. Drawing the rest from reference TRBV7-2 and TRBJ1-2, the complete variable domain is GAGVSQSPSNKVTEKGKDVELRCDPISGHTALYWYRQSLGQGLEFLIYFQGNSAPDKSGLPSDRFSAERTGGSVSTLTIQRTQQEDSAVYLCASSLSRASAGNGYTFGSGTRLTVV.

This clonotype was picked up many times. The chain uses TRBV5-4 and TRBJ2-3; D assignment may be TRBD1 or TRBD2 (6 bases each). This CDR3 has 14 residues. Germline CDR1 reads SGHNT; CDR2 reads YYREEE (reference sequence). V lost 4 bases to trimming and J lost 9 bases, with 18 bases between them. The CDR3 reads CASSPRGEIGTQYF. The CDR3 bases are TGTGCCAGCAGCCCGAGGGGGGAGATAGGCACGCAGTATTTT.

This clonotype is labeled as medium-sized. The gene calls are TRBV6-5 and TRBJ1-1; no clear D. This CDR3 has 15 residues. The germline V gene has CDR1 MNHEY and CDR2 SVGAGI. V shed 1 base and J shed 4 bases, with 13 bases lying between them. In nucleotides, the CDR3 is TGTGCCAGCAGTTACTACCCCGGTCGGGGCACTGAAGCTTTCTTT. It encodes CASSYYPGRGTEAFF.

The chain combines TRBV7-2 with TRBJ1-3, with 10 positions matching TRBD1. The germline V gene has CDR1 SGHTA and CDR2 FQGNSA. The CDR3 has 15 amino acids. The junction had 3 bases not matched to a gene; V was cut back by 5 bases and J by 2 bases. As DNA, the CDR3 is TGTGCCAGCAGCATAGACAGGGGGCCTGGAAACACCATATATTTT. Its protein product is CASSIDRGPGNTIYF.

The rearrangement uses TRBV6-5 and TRBJ2-5; 7 nucleotides align to TRBD1. Unmatched junction bases numbered 6, after V lost 0 bases and J lost 2 bases. From germline, CDR1 is MNHEY and CDR2 SVGAGI. The CDR3 sequence is 16 residues long. Here the CDR3 reads CASSYSTGQNQETQYF. CDR3 in DNA: TGTGCCAGCAGTTACTCGACGGGACAGAATCAAGAGACCCAGTACTTC.

This clonotype was counted only a few times. This chain connects TRBV7-6 to TRBJ1-1, with D tentatively TRBD1 (5 bases). Trimming removed 3 bases at V and 0 bases at J, with 11 bases between. The CDR3 sequence is 15 residues long. Germline lookup yields CDR1 SGHVS and CDR2 FNYEAQ. The CDR3 reads CASSLAGQMNTEAFF. As DNA, the CDR3 is TGTGCCAGCAGCTTGGCGGGGCAGATGAACACTGAAGCTTTCTTT.

This clonotype showed up many times. The rearrangement uses TRBV25-1 and TRBJ2-1; D is perhaps TRBD1 (6 bases). The CDR3 covers 18 residues. Germline loops: CDR1 MGHDK, CDR2 SYGVNS. Trimming removed 3 bases at V and 3 bases at J, with 21 bases between. CDR3 nucleotides: TGTGCCAGCAGTGATCTGGACAGCCGCCAGGGCGGCTACAATGAGCAGTTCTTC. This translates into CASSDLDSRQGGYNEQFF.

The V and J genes are TRBV3-1 and TRBJ1-1, with D unclear. V was pared by 5 bases and J by 2 bases, with 9 bases between. The germline V gene encodes CDR1 LGHDT and CDR2 YNNKEL (reference sequence). This CDR3 is 13 amino acids long. The CDR3 loop reads CASSWATNTEAFF. Written as DNA, the CDR3 is TGTGCCAGCAGCTGGGCAACAAACACTGAAGCTTTCTTT.

This clonotype came up many times. The rearrangement joins TRBV12-3 or TRBV12-4 to TRBJ1-2; weak D call: TRBD1 (5 bases). V was clipped by 6 bases and J by 4 bases, with 12 bases between them. CDR3 length: 13 residues. The CDR3 region has the DNA TGTGCCAGCAGCTCCGGGGCCACCTATGGCTACACCTTC. It codes for CASSSGATYGYTF.

The chain is built from TRBV4-2 and TRBJ1-6, with a weak D call TRBD1 (5 bases). CDR3 length: 15 residues. Germline V gene data show CDR1 as LGHNA and CDR2 as YNFKEQ. Trimming removed 1 base from V and 10 bases from J, with 14 bases in between. The CDR3, as DNA: TGTGCCAGCAGCCAAGGGGGGGGGGTCAACTCACCCCTCCACTTT. Translating it yields CASSQGGGVNSPLHF.

The chain carries TRBV27 and TRBJ1-2; 10 nucleotides line up with TRBD1. Trimming removed 2 bases from V and 4 bases from J; junction bases left unmatched: 4. Germline V gene data show CDR1 as MNHEY and CDR2 as SMNVEV (reference sequence). CDR3 size: 15 residues. CDR3 nucleotide sequence: TGTGCCAGCAGTTTACAAGGGACAGGGGTCTATGGCTACACCTTC. This encodes CASSLQGTGVYGYTF.

This clonotype turned up a few times. The CDR3 region is CASSQAKGEHGYTF. DNA of the CDR3: TGTGCCAGCAGCCAAGCTAAGGGGGAACATGGCTACACCTTC. This rearrangement joins TRBV3-1 to TRBJ1-2, with a possible D match to TRBD1 (6 bases). V dropped 1 base and J dropped 6 bases, with 12 bases sitting between them. CDR1 is LGHDT, CDR2 YNNKEL, per germline (reference sequence). The CDR3 is 14 residues long.

This clonotype has a handful of counts. The V gene is TRBV5-1, the J gene TRBJ2-7; D is unclear. Looked up from germline, CDR1 is SGHRS and CDR2 is YFSETQ. Trimming shortened V by 0 bases and J by 3 bases, and 13 bases separated the two germline ends. The CDR3 has 15 amino acids. The CDR3 bases are TGCGCCAGCAGCTTGGCCATACTGACGGACTACGAGCAGTACTTC. It yields the protein CASSLAILTDYEQYF.

The chain couples TRBV18 to TRBJ2-7; no reliable D call. The CDR3 consists of 13 residues. Trimming pared 4 bases from V and 3 bases from J, leaving 10 bases between. Germline CDR1 KGHSH, CDR2 LQKENI. CDR3 coding DNA: TGTGCCAGCTCACTAGAACGGATCTACGAGCAGTACGTC. Translated, it gives CASSLERIYEQYV.

The chain joins TRBV5-1 to TRBJ2-3; the match to TRBD1 covers 9 bases. Germline-derived CDR1 and CDR2 are SGHRS and YFSETQ. Losses at the gene ends were 4 bases for V and 6 bases for J; bases not matched to a gene: 18. The CDR3 spans 18 residues. CDR3 nucleotides: TGCGCCAGCAGCCTAACTCCGGGACAGGGTGAGATTTTGGATACGCAGTATTTT. Its translation is CASSLTPGQGEILDTQYF.

The chain is built from TRBV25-1 and TRBJ2-3; TRBD1 matches at 7 bases. CDR3 length: 11 residues. The trim removed 11 bases at V and 7 bases at J, leaving 6 bases unmatched. Germline V gene lookup returns CDR1 MGHDK and CDR2 SYGVNS. CDR3 coding DNA: TGTGCCTCCAGGGGGAGCTATACGCAGTATTTT. Protein: CASRGSYTQYF.

On this clonotype: A single base separates this from a much larger clone, so it may be a read error. The chain uses TRBV6-5 and TRBJ1-1; weak D call: TRBD1 (5 bases). The CDR3 length is 11 residues. Looked up from germline, CDR1 is MNHEY and CDR2 is SVGAGI. The CDR3 nucleotides read TGTGCCAGCAGTTACGGGGCTGAAGATTTCTTT. As protein: CASSYGAEDFF.

V gene TRBV7-2 combines with J gene TRBJ2-7; a possible D gene is TRBD1 (5 bases). The CDR3 is 13 amino acids. Germline assignment: CDR1 SGHTA and CDR2 FQGNSA. Trimming left V 3 bases short and J 3 bases short, with 9 bases between. CDR3: CASSFSGRYEQYF. The CDR3 region has the DNA TGTGCCAGCAGCTTCTCAGGGCGCTACGAGCAGTACTTC. The whole variable domain, filled in from reference TRBV7-2 and TRBJ2-7, reads GAGVSQSPSNKVTEKGKDVELRCDPISGHTALYWYRQSLGQGLEFLIYFQGNSAPDKSGLPSDRFSAERTGGSVSTLTIQRTQQEDSAVYLCASSFSGRYEQYFGPGTRLTVT.

The chain is built from TRBV7-9 and TRBJ1-1; TRBD1 aligns across 8 bases. CDR3 size: 14 residues. V shed 4 bases, J shed 10 bases, and the junction held 11 bases outside the gene matches. From germline, CDR1 is SEHNR and CDR2 FQNEAQ (reference sequence). The CDR3 is CASSSTEAGGRAFF. The DNA for the CDR3 is TGTGCCAGCAGCTCAACGGAGGCAGGGGGCAGAGCTTTCTTT.

V is TRBV12-3 or TRBV12-4 and J is TRBJ1-1; D ambiguous. The ends were cut back, 7 bases at V and 2 bases at J, with 14 bases in the middle. The CDR3 extends over 14 amino acids. CDR3 in DNA: TGTGCCAGCACGGAGGCGGAAGGAAACACTGAAGCTTTCTTT. It yields the protein CASTEAEGNTEAFF.

This clonotype showed up just a few times. The chain couples TRBV7-2 to TRBJ2-4; 7 nucleotides match TRBD2. This CDR3 spans 13 amino acids. The germline gives CDR1 SGHTA, CDR2 FQGNSA. V shed 3 bases and J 8 bases; nucleotides not matched to a gene: 4. The CDR3 bases are TGTGCCAGCAGCTTTCGGGCGGGAGACATTCAGTACTTC. Its translation is CASSFRAGDIQYF. Full variable domain (outside the CDR3, taken from reference TRBV7-2 and TRBJ2-4): GAGVSQSPSNKVTEKGKDVELRCDPISGHTALYWYRQSLGQGLEFLIYFQGNSAPDKSGLPSDRFSAERTGGSVSTLTIQRTQQEDSAVYLCASSFRAGDIQYFGAGTRLSVL.

J is TRBJ2-3 and V is TRBV9; D unresolved. Trimming removed 2 bases at V and 2 bases at J, with 6 bases between. This CDR3 spans 13 amino acids. Germline CDR1 reads SGDLS; CDR2 reads YYNGEE. The CDR3 loop is CASSVYHTDTQYF. CDR3 coding DNA: TGTGCCAGCAGCGTCTATCACACAGATACGCAGTATTTT. The variable domain in full, completed from reference TRBV9 and TRBJ2-3, reads DSGVTQTPKHLITATGQRVTLRCSPRSGDLSVYWYQQSLDQGLQFLIQYYNGEERAKGNILERFSAQQFPDLHSELNLSSLELGDSALYFCASSVYHTDTQYFGPGTRLTVL.

The gene calls are TRBV5-1 and TRBJ1-1; D not resolved. From germline, CDR1 is SGHRS and CDR2 YFSETQ. With 2 bases removed from V and 4 bases from J, the gap between germline ends came to 12 bases. The CDR3 totals 14 residues. In DNA form, the CDR3 reads TGCGCCAGCAGCTTTCCGGGAGATGGCACTGAAGCTTTCTTT. Protein sequence: CASSFPGDGTEAFF.